The entry that follows covers one T cell receptor beta chain sequence. The antigen is not known. These data come from a study of cytomegalovirus exposure and HLA in healthy donors. Regarding the study as a whole: With later analysis, a missense DCLRE1C variant became linked to TCR beta V- and J-gene trimming.

Donors consisted of healthy bone marrow donors. There were likely unrecorded immune exposures, though donors were nominally healthy when sampled. The PCR employed 60 Vbeta primers together with 13 Jbeta primers. Libraries were prepared by immunoSEQ multiplex PCR; TCRdb keeps only in-frame clonotypes and omits some of them. This sample carries 85,000 to 100,000 clones, over 70% of them seen once, and the ten largest clones take around 6.6%. What was sequenced was PBMCs. The sequence derives from a man aged 45-65 years in good health and CMV-seropositive.

DNA for the CDR3: TGTGCCAGTAGTGTAGCATTCCCCGGGAATGAGCAGTTCTTC. Protein product: CASSVAFPGNEQFF. This chain connects TRBV19 to TRBJ2-1; D is ambiguous. Germline CDR1 and CDR2: LNHDA and SQIVND (reference sequence). V gave up 5 bases and J gave up 7 bases, with 15 bases separating them. The CDR3 length is 14 residues.